These T cell receptor beta chains were read from a single sample in a study of spatial heterogeneity in lung cancer. TCRdb reprocessed the 5' RACE reads via MiXCR and lists one record per CDR3 protein. The sample lists around 92,000 distinct CDR3 sequences; roughly 12% were seen once. Sample: PBMCs, taken at surgery. These receptors were obtained from a male donor with early-stage non-small cell lung cancer. CDR3s include the opening cysteine and the closing phenylalanine or tryptophan. D genes are given only for firm matches. For some rows the clone size is stated as once, few or many, or as a class when expanded; others skip it.

abundance: many
d_gene: -
j_gene: TRBJ2-3
v_gene: TRBV28
CDR3nt: TGTGCCAGCAGTTTATTGGGCACAGATACGCAGTATTTT
CDR3aa: CASSLLGTDTQYF

abundance: few
d_gene: TRBD1
j_gene: TRBJ1-1
v_gene: TRBV20-1
CDR3nt: TGCAGTGCTAAGACAGGGAATGCTGAAGCTTTCTTT
CDR3aa: CSAKTGNAEAFF

abundance: -
d_gene: -
j_gene: TRBJ2-5
v_gene: TRBV2
CDR3nt: TGTGCCAGCAGGGCCAAAACAGGGCGCCAAGAGACCCAGTACTTC
CDR3aa: CASRAKTGRQETQYF

abundance: few
d_gene: -
j_gene: TRBJ1-6
v_gene: TRBV15
CDR3nt: TGTGCCACCAGCAGAGCTCAGTTTCAGAATTCACCCCTCCACTTT
CDR3aa: CATSRAQFQNSPLHF

abundance: many
d_gene: TRBD2
j_gene: TRBJ2-3
v_gene: TRBV7-2
CDR3nt: TGTGCCAGCAGCTTCGGGACTAGCGGGGGGGCCGCGCAGTATTTT
CDR3aa: CASSFGTSGGAAQYF

abundance: -
d_gene: TRBD2
j_gene: TRBJ2-1
v_gene: TRBV4-3
CDR3nt: TGCGCCAGCAGACAACTAGCGGGGGGCTTCAATGAGCAGTTCTTC
CDR3aa: CASRQLAGGFNEQFF

abundance: few
d_gene: -
j_gene: TRBJ2-7
v_gene: TRBV20-1
CDR3nt: TGCAGTGCTAGAGCGAACTCCTACGAGCAGTACTTC
CDR3aa: CSARANSYEQYF

abundance: -
d_gene: -
j_gene: TRBJ1-1
v_gene: TRBV12-3/TRBV12-4
CDR3nt: TGTGCCAGCAGTTTAAGGGATAACACTGAAGCTTTCTTT
CDR3aa: CASSLRDNTEAFF

abundance: few
d_gene: TRBD2
j_gene: TRBJ2-1
v_gene: TRBV20-1
CDR3nt: TGCAGTGCTGAGAGGGGCCCGGGAGGGGAGCAGTTCTTC
CDR3aa: CSAERGPGGEQFF

abundance: -
d_gene: -
j_gene: TRBJ1-1
v_gene: TRBV29-1
CDR3nt: TGCAGCGTTGAACAGGGTCTGGGGACTGAAGCTTTCTTT
CDR3aa: CSVEQGLGTEAFF

abundance: many
d_gene: TRBD2
j_gene: TRBJ2-3
v_gene: TRBV10-3
CDR3nt: TGTGCCATCAGTGGCAGCCTATCTAGCGGGGATGTCCTAGCTAGCACAGATACGCAGTATTTT
CDR3aa: CAISGSLSSGDVLASTDTQYF

abundance: -
d_gene: -
j_gene: TRBJ2-1
v_gene: TRBV27
CDR3nt: TGTGCCAGCAGTCTGGGTAAAGGGCAGTTCTTC
CDR3aa: CASSLGKGQFF

abundance: many
d_gene: -
j_gene: TRBJ2-7
v_gene: TRBV7-7
CDR3nt: TGTGCTAGCAGCTTAGGGACATCCCCGTCCTACGAGCAGTACTTC
CDR3aa: CASSLGTSPSYEQYF

abundance: few
d_gene: TRBD2
j_gene: TRBJ2-3
v_gene: TRBV28
CDR3nt: TGTGCCACCAGAGGCCGCGGGGGGCGCACAGATACGCAGTATTTT
CDR3aa: CATRGRGGRTDTQYF

abundance: many
d_gene: -
j_gene: TRBJ1-4
v_gene: TRBV7-2
CDR3nt: TGTGCCAGCAGCGGACCTAATGAAAAACTGTTTTTT
CDR3aa: CASSGPNEKLFF

abundance: -
d_gene: TRBD2
j_gene: TRBJ2-5
v_gene: TRBV6-4
CDR3nt: TGTGCCAGCAGTCCAGGGACTAGCGACCAAGAGACCCAGTACTTC
CDR3aa: CASSPGTSDQETQYF

abundance: few
d_gene: -
j_gene: TRBJ1-5
v_gene: TRBV19
CDR3nt: TGTGCCAGTAATCCGGGCAGACGCAATCAGCCCCAGCATTTT
CDR3aa: CASNPGRRNQPQHF

abundance: few
d_gene: -
j_gene: TRBJ1-1
v_gene: TRBV10-2
CDR3nt: TGCGCCAGCAGTGATCAGTCGAGAGATGAAGCTTTCTTT
CDR3aa: CASSDQSRDEAFF

abundance: many
d_gene: -
j_gene: TRBJ2-2
v_gene: TRBV7-9
CDR3nt: TGTGCCAGCACCCTTGCTAGCCGGGCCGGGGAGCTGTTTTTT
CDR3aa: CASTLASRAGELFF

abundance: few
d_gene: -
j_gene: TRBJ1-5
v_gene: TRBV11-2
CDR3nt: TGTGCCAGCAGCTTAAGGGCAGATCAGCCCCAGCATTTT
CDR3aa: CASSLRADQPQHF

abundance: -
d_gene: TRBD2
j_gene: TRBJ2-4
v_gene: TRBV19
CDR3nt: TGTGCCAGTAGCCCACCGGGACTAGCGGTAGCCAAAAACATTCAGTACTTC
CDR3aa: CASSPPGLAVAKNIQYF

abundance: -
d_gene: -
j_gene: TRBJ1-5
v_gene: TRBV5-1
CDR3nt: TGCGCCAGCAGCTTGGAGGGGGGCAATCAGCCCCAGCATTTT
CDR3aa: CASSLEGGNQPQHF

abundance: -
d_gene: -
j_gene: TRBJ2-2
v_gene: TRBV2
CDR3nt: TGTGCCAGCAGTGGGTTAGGGAGGACCGGGGAGCTGTTTTTT
CDR3aa: CASSGLGRTGELFF

abundance: -
d_gene: TRBD1
j_gene: TRBJ2-1
v_gene: TRBV19
CDR3nt: TGTGCCAGTACCGGGACAGGGGACAGGAATGAGCAGTTCTTC
CDR3aa: CASTGTGDRNEQFF

abundance: once
d_gene: -
j_gene: TRBJ2-7
v_gene: TRBV7-2
CDR3nt: TGTGCCAGCAGCTTAGGGCTAGCGACAACCTACGAGCAGTACTTC
CDR3aa: CASSLGLATTYEQYF

abundance: many
d_gene: -
j_gene: TRBJ1-4
v_gene: TRBV4-3
CDR3nt: TGCGCCAGCAGCCAAGATCCGGGGACGGAGAATGAAAAACTGTTTTTT
CDR3aa: CASSQDPGTENEKLFF

abundance: few
d_gene: -
j_gene: TRBJ1-2
v_gene: TRBV5-1
CDR3nt: TGCGCCAGCAGCTTGGCGGGGACCTATGGCTACACCTTC
CDR3aa: CASSLAGTYGYTF

abundance: -
d_gene: TRBD2
j_gene: TRBJ2-3
v_gene: TRBV7-3
CDR3nt: TGTGCCAGCAGCTCTAATGCGCGGGGGACCGGAGATACGCAGTATTTT
CDR3aa: CASSSNARGTGDTQYF

abundance: -
d_gene: TRBD1
j_gene: TRBJ1-4
v_gene: TRBV16
CDR3nt: TGTGCCAGCAGCCAATCTCGGACAGGAGACTATGAAAAACTGTTTTTT
CDR3aa: CASSQSRTGDYEKLFF

abundance: few
d_gene: TRBD2
j_gene: TRBJ2-1
v_gene: TRBV10-3
CDR3nt: TGTGCCATCAGTGAGTCTAGCGGGGGTGATCGCGGTGAGCAGTTCTTC
CDR3aa: CAISESSGGDRGEQFF

abundance: -
d_gene: -
j_gene: TRBJ1-2
v_gene: TRBV5-1
CDR3nt: TGCGCCAGCAGCTCGGGACCCCAAGGCTATGGCTACACCTTC
CDR3aa: CASSSGPQGYGYTF

abundance: many
d_gene: TRBD1
j_gene: TRBJ2-5
v_gene: TRBV7-3
CDR3nt: TGTGCCAGCAGCTTAGGGACAGGGCCCCAAGAGACCCAGTACTTC
CDR3aa: CASSLGTGPQETQYF

abundance: -
d_gene: TRBD2
j_gene: TRBJ2-1
v_gene: TRBV20-1
CDR3nt: TGCAGTGCCGAGTATAGCGGGAGGGCCGGTGAGCAGTTCTTC
CDR3aa: CSAEYSGRAGEQFF

abundance: -
d_gene: -
j_gene: TRBJ1-5
v_gene: TRBV4-3
CDR3nt: TGCGCCAGCAGCCAAGATCGGGGGAGATATAGCAATCAGCCCCAGCATTTT
CDR3aa: CASSQDRGRYSNQPQHF

abundance: few
d_gene: TRBD2
j_gene: TRBJ2-2
v_gene: TRBV2
CDR3nt: TGTGCCAGCAGTCTAGGACTAGCGCGGATTAACGGGGAGCTGTTTTTT
CDR3aa: CASSLGLARINGELFF

abundance: -
d_gene: -
j_gene: TRBJ2-2
v_gene: TRBV7-6
CDR3nt: TGTGCCAGCAGCTCGGGTCCGCACACCGGGGAGCTGTTTTTT
CDR3aa: CASSSGPHTGELFF